This T cell receptor (beta chain) was captured in a study of shared clonotypes between healthy human individuals. Overall study results and limits: Represented diversity, genetic and exposure-history alike, was limited by few donors. Read depth was anticipated to influence clonotype sharing among donors.

Sequencing was performed with immunoSEQ multiplex PCR; in TCRdb, only in-frame clones are kept and a portion is missing. The sample includes over a million clones, about three quarters of them seen just once. This clone was counted at least ten times. No antigen is known for it. Donors included only healthy HIV-negative adults lacking recent acute infections or vaccinations. Investigators divided CD4+ cells into CD45RA+ naive and CD45RA-negative memory subsets. The source material was memory CD4+ T cells sorted from blood. Subset given: CD45RA-negative fraction. The receptor comes from a man younger than 35 in good health.

CDR3 residues: CAWSGYSGTVTSFSSYEQYF. The CDR3 nucleotides are TGTGCCTGGAGTGGTTACTCCGGGACGGTTACATCTTTCAGCTCCTACGAGCAGTACTTC. The gene calls are TRBV30 and TRBJ2-7, with D possibly called TRBD1 or TRBD2 (5 bases each). The CDR3 runs to 20 residues. V lost 1 base and J lost 0, with 28 bases in between. Germline V CDR1 and CDR2: GTSNPN, SVGIG (reference sequence).